Listed below are T cell receptor beta chains from one sample, sequenced in a study of T-cell reconstitution after alpha-beta-depleted transplantation in children. In TCRdb, the PCR reads were re-called with MiXCR into one record per CDR3 protein. In the table there are about 490,000 distinct CDR3 sequences, over 9.5% of which are singletons. Specimen: PBMCs, collected before TCRalphabeta/CD19-depleted stem cell transplant. These receptors were collected from a child aged 2 to 10 with inherited bone marrow failure, due to receive a stem cell transplant. Each CDR3 is given with its conserved first and last residue. Each record gives: CDR3 protein, V gene, D gene. The D gene is left open where the match is weak.

CDR3aa: CASTLSTLNTEQFF
v_gene: TRBV7-2
d_gene: .

CDR3aa: CASSEIGDEQYF
v_gene: TRBV2
d_gene: .

CDR3aa: CASSLTTGINQPQHF
v_gene: TRBV28
d_gene: .

CDR3aa: CASSFKGARGYTF
v_gene: TRBV12-3/TRBV12-4
d_gene: TRBD1

CDR3aa: CSAGTSGRALSAHEQFF
v_gene: TRBV20-1
d_gene: TRBD2

CDR3aa: CSGGAGANVLTF
v_gene: TRBV29-1
d_gene: .

CDR3aa: CASTRGPGLLQETQYF
v_gene: TRBV12-3/TRBV12-4
d_gene: .

CDR3aa: CASSLLPGRLNTEAFF
v_gene: TRBV3-1
d_gene: .

CDR3aa: CASSVDRTSTDTQYF
v_gene: TRBV5-1
d_gene: TRBD1

CDR3aa: CSAGRGGLAGGPMVTDTQYF
v_gene: TRBV20-1
d_gene: TRBD2

CDR3aa: CSSSYRNTGELFF
v_gene: TRBV20-1
d_gene: .

CDR3aa: CIAQIGFGQPQHF
v_gene: TRBV20-1
d_gene: .

CDR3aa: CASSFSLNPDTQYF
v_gene: TRBV12-3/TRBV12-4
d_gene: .

CDR3aa: CSARGSPSSTDTQYF
v_gene: TRBV20-1
d_gene: .

CDR3aa: CASSFKDRIYGYTF
v_gene: TRBV5-6
d_gene: TRBD1

CDR3aa: CASSPQLGQGIGTDTQYF
v_gene: TRBV28
d_gene: .

CDR3aa: CASSRDTGYGYTF
v_gene: TRBV4-1
d_gene: .

CDR3aa: CASSQEASGSPDTQYF
v_gene: TRBV4-3
d_gene: TRBD2

CDR3aa: CASSLGGGGYGYTF
v_gene: TRBV27
d_gene: .